This T cell receptor (beta chain) came from a study of blood T cell repertoires in COVID-19. The table came from immunoSEQ multiplex PCR; TCRdb's copy has only in-frame clones and leaves some out. The sample carries roughly 73,000 clones, 70% to 80% recorded once. The CDR3 runs to 13 residues. V lost 5 bases, J lost 2 bases, and 11 bases lay in between. Germline V gives CDR1 SGHNT, CDR2 YYREEE (reference sequence). The receptor's source is a man between 65 and 85 years old with acute or convalescent COVID-19. Specimen: peripheral blood. V and J are TRBV5-4 and TRBJ2-7; D is perhaps TRBD1 (6 bases). CDR3 sequence reads: CASRVGQTYEQYF. In nucleotides, the CDR3 is TGTGCCAGCAGGGTCGGACAGACCTACGAGCAGTACTTC.